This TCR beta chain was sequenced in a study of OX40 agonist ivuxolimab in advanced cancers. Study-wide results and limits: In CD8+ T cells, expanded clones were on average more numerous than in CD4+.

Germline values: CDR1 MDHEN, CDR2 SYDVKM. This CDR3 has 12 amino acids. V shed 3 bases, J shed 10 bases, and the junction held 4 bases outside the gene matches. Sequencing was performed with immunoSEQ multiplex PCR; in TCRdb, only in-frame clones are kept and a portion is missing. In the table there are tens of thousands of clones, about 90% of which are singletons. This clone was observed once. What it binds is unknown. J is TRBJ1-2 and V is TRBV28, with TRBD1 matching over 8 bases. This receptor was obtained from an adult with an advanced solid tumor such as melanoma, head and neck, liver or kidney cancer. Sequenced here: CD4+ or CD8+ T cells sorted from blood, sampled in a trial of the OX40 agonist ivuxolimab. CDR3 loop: CASSLDREFYTF. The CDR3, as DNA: TGTGCCAGCAGTTTGGACAGGGAATTCTACACCTTC.